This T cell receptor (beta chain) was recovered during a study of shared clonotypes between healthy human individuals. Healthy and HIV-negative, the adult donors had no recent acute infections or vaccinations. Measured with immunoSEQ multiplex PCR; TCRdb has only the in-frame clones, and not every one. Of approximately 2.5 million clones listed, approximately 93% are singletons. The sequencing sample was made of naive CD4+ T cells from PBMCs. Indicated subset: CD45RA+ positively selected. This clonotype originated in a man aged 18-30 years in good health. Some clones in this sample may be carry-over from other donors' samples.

CDR3 residues: CAISRNTGELFF. The CDR3 nucleotides are TGTGCCATCAGTCGGAACACCGGGGAGCTGTTTTTT. The V and J genes are TRBV10-3 and TRBJ2-2; D is unresolved. Germline CDR1 reads ENHRY; CDR2 reads SYGVKD. V lost 5 bases to trimming and J lost 1 base, with 2 bases between them. This CDR3 contains 12 residues.